Shown below are 20 T cell receptor beta chains from a single sample sequenced in a study of T cells in Graves' hyperthyroidism and ophthalmopathy. From RNA transcripts, TCR beta CDR3 regions were amplified. During a first-round RT-PCR of the TCR CDR3, the HTBI primer set was used. TCRdb re-called the multiplex PCR reads through MiXCR, storing one row per CDR3 protein. Seen here are 480,000 or so distinct CDR3 sequences, 46% observed once, and the top ten hold about 40%. Sequencing input: peripheral blood or thyroid tissue (not recorded which). These receptors were collected from an adult woman with Graves' disease, either hyperthyroidism or ophthalmopathy (not recorded which).

J is TRBJ2-7 and V is TRBV29-1; TRBD2 is a possible D gene (6 bases). Germline CDR1 and CDR2: SQVTM and ANQGSEA. Trimming removed 7 bases from V and 6 bases from J, with 25 bases in between. This CDR3 has 15 residues. CDR3 coding DNA: TGCAGCGCCCGGTCGTTGGAGGGATTCGGCGTCGAGCAGTACTTC. This translates into CSARSLEGFGVEQYF.

In this sample, this clonotype turned up a few times. The rearrangement joins TRBV5-6 to TRBJ2-3; D not certain. The V gene's germline CDR1 is SGHDT and CDR2 YYEEEE. The ends were cut back, 1 base at V and 0 bases at J, with 3 bases in the middle. The CDR3 spans 13 residues. The CDR3 DNA is TGTGCCAGCAGCTTGCCCAGCACAGATACGCAGTATTTT. As protein: CASSLPSTDTQYF.

The V and J genes are TRBV13 and TRBJ2-5; 9 bases align to TRBD2. V lost 1 base and J lost 4; bases outside the gene matches: 10. Germline values: CDR1 PRHDT, CDR2 FYEKMQ (reference sequence). CDR3 length equals 17 residues. The CDR3: CASSLAAAGGVRETQYF. CDR3 nucleotides: TGTGCCAGCAGCTTAGCAGCAGCGGGAGGAGTTCGAGAGACCCAGTACTTC.

With respect to this clonotype: The CDR3 ends on some other residue instead of the conserved phenylalanine or tryptophan, so this is likely a read error. This chain uses TRBV10-3 with TRBJ1-2; D is undetermined. Trimming took 11 bases from V and 0 from J, leaving 19 bases between them. Germline V gene sequence: CDR1 ENHRY, CDR2 SYGVKD. This CDR3 is built from 15 residues. The DNA for the CDR3 is TGTGCCTGGAGTGTACAAGTAGGCTCTAACTATGGCTACACCCTC. This translates into CAWSVQVGSNYGYTL.

This clonotype has a handful of counts. The chain carries TRBV19 and TRBJ1-1; the D gene is possibly TRBD1 (5 bases). V was cut by 9 bases and J by 7 bases, with 12 bases left in between. Germline V gene lookup returns CDR1 LNHDA and CDR2 SQIVND (reference sequence). The CDR3 loop spans 11 amino acids. The DNA of the CDR3 is TGTGCCAGCAAGGGACCGTTTGAAGCTTTCTTT. Protein product: CASKGPFEAFF.

The DNA for the CDR3 is TGTGCCACCAGTGGGTCAGTAGAGACCCAGTACTTC. It is translated as CATSGSVETQYF. The genes are TRBV24-1 and TRBJ2-5; no clear D. Trimming shortened V by 5 bases and J by 4 bases, and 7 bases separated the two germline ends. CDR1 and CDR2 from the germline V gene are KGHDR and SFDVKD. CDR3 length: 12 amino acids.

This clonotype was seen repeatedly, ten times or more. The rearrangement links TRBV7-9 to TRBJ2-7, with TRBD2 matching over 7 bases. This CDR3 spans 13 amino acids. Germline CDR1 SEHNR, CDR2 FQNEAQ (reference sequence). V shed 7 bases and J 1 base; nucleotides not matched to a gene: 4. The CDR3 protein is CASTQRGSYEQYF. Here the CDR3 DNA reads TGTGCCAGCACCCAGCGGGGTTCCTACGAGCAGTACTTC.

This sequence joins TRBV28 and TRBJ1-6; perhaps TRBD1 as D (5 bases). The V end lost 3 bases, the J end lost 11 bases, and 8 bases lay between the germline ends. Germline CDR1 MDHEN, CDR2 SYDVKM. This CDR3 is 12 amino acids long. This CDR3 is CASSLRGTPLHF. The CDR3 DNA follows: TGTGCCAGCAGTTTGAGGGGTACACCCCTCCACTTT.

As regards this clonotype: No conserved phenylalanine or tryptophan ends this CDR3, so it is likely a read error. This chain links TRBV9 with TRBJ2-3; D gene ambiguous. Between the trimmed V and J ends, which lost 4 bases and 1 base, there was a span of 4 bases. CDR3 size: 12 residues. CDR1 is SGDLS, CDR2 YYNGEE, per germline. The CDR3 is CASSSRTDTQYL. DNA of the CDR3: TGTGCCAGCAGCTCGCGCACAGATACGCAGTATCTT.

This clonotype was picked up many times. The CDR3 sequence: CASSLTGENQPQHF. CDR3 nucleotide sequence: TGTGCCAGCAGCCTTACGGGCGAGAATCAGCCCCAGCATTTT. This chain links TRBV7-9 with TRBJ1-5; D not certain. Germline V gives CDR1 SEHNR, CDR2 FQNEAQ (reference sequence). V lost 5 bases and J 4 bases, leaving 12 bases between the germline ends. The CDR3 runs 14 residues.

The rearrangement joins TRBV7-2 to TRBJ1-4; D remains ambiguous. V was cut by 6 bases and J by 10 bases, with 18 bases left in between. The CDR3 has 14 residues. Germline V gene lookup returns CDR1 SGHTA and CDR2 FQGNSA. CDR3 sequence (DNA): TGTGCCAGCAGTGAACGGGCTGAATTAGGAAAACTGTTTTTT. Protein product: CASSERAELGKLFF.

The CDR3 loop reads CASSHRDTFAVEQYF. The CDR3 DNA reads TGTGCCAGCAGCCACCGGGACACCTTCGCGGTCGAGCAGTACTTC. The rearrangement links TRBV7-9 to TRBJ2-7; D might be TRBD1 (6 bases). The CDR3 totals 15 residues. Germline CDR1 reads SEHNR; CDR2 reads FQNEAQ (reference sequence). V lost 5 bases and J lost 6, with 20 bases in between.

This clonotype was counted ten times or more. CDR3 DNA sequence: TGTGCCAGCAGCCAAGATCACGGGGAGCAGCAGCCCCAGCATTTT. Its translation is CASSQDHGEQQPQHF. The V and J genes are TRBV4-2 and TRBJ1-5, with D unresolved. Trimming stripped 0 bases from V and 7 bases from J, with 13 bases between. The CDR3 spans 15 residues. In germline, CDR1 is LGHNA, CDR2 YNFKEQ.

The chain uses TRBV29-1 and TRBJ1-2, with D possibly matching TRBD1 (5 bases). The germline V gene encodes CDR1 SQVTM and CDR2 ANQGSEA. The CDR3 consists of 11 residues. Trimming pared 6 bases from V and 1 base from J, leaving 6 bases between. As DNA, the CDR3 is TGCAGCGTGGGGGATAACTATGGCTACACCTTC. As protein: CSVGDNYGYTF. The full variable domain, in which reference TRBV29-1 and TRBJ1-2 provide the parts outside the CDR3, is SAVISQKPSRDICQRGTSLTIQCQVDSQVTMMFWYRQQPGQSLTLIATANQGSEATYESGFVIDKFPISRPNLTFSTLTVSNMSPEDSSIYLCSVGDNYGYTFGSGTRLTVV.

The table lists this clonotype with many counts. The J gene is TRBJ2-2, the V gene TRBV19; weak D call: TRBD1 (6 bases). The length of the CDR3 is 15 residues. Looked up from germline, CDR1 is LNHDA and CDR2 is SQIVND (reference sequence). With 2 bases removed from V and 3 bases from J, the gap between germline ends came to 10 bases. The chain's CDR3 is CASSIQGPDTGELFF. CDR3 nucleotides: TGTGCCAGTAGTATACAGGGGCCGGACACCGGGGAGCTGTTTTTT. Using reference TRBV19 and TRBJ2-2 for the parts outside the CDR3, the full variable domain is DGGITQSPKYLFRKEGQNVTLSCEQNLNHDAMYWYRQDPGQGLRLIYYSQIVNDFQKGDIAEGYSVSREKKESFPLTVTSAQKNPTAFYLCASSIQGPDTGELFFGEGSRLTVL.

The chain joins TRBV7-2 to TRBJ2-7, with D maybe TRBD1 (6 bases). This CDR3 has 15 residues. Trimming removed 5 bases at V and 3 bases at J, with 17 bases between. Germline values: CDR1 SGHTA, CDR2 FQGNSA. The CDR3: CASSRFPQGNYEQYF. The CDR3 DNA sequence: TGTGCCAGCAGCCGTTTCCCGCAGGGGAACTACGAGCAGTACTTC.

The rearrangement uses TRBV2 and TRBJ2-7; the D is unclear. The V gene lost 2 bases and the J gene lost 3 bases, with 14 bases spanning the gap. The CDR3 contains 15 residues. The germline gives CDR1 SNHLY, CDR2 FYNNEI. For the CDR3, the DNA is TGTGCCAGCAGTGAAAACGGAGCTTTGGTCTACGAGCAGTACTTC. Its protein is CASSENGALVYEQYF.

This clonotype was observed at least ten times. The V call is TRBV19, the J call TRBJ1-5; D unresolved. This CDR3 region has 14 residues. The V and J ends lost 3 bases and 6 bases respectively, with 12 bases between them. In germline, CDR1 is LNHDA, CDR2 SQIVND (reference sequence). As DNA, the CDR3 is TGTGCCAGTAGTATGCCCGACGGCGGTCAGCCCCAGCATTTT. Translation: CASSMPDGGQPQHF.

The V and J genes are TRBV4-3 and TRBJ2-2; 16 nucleotides line up with TRBD2. The germline V gene encodes CDR1 LGHNA and CDR2 YSLEER. V lost 1 base, J lost 9 bases, and 8 bases stayed unmatched. The CDR3 is made up of 18 amino acids. This chain's CDR3 is CASSQVGTSGRAGRELFF. CDR3 nucleotides: TGCGCCAGCAGCCAAGTTGGGACTAGCGGGAGGGCCGGGAGGGAGCTGTTTTTT.

This clonotype was counted at least ten times. The V and J genes are TRBV20-1 and TRBJ1-1, with unresolved D. This CDR3 has 12 residues. V lost 2 bases to trimming and J lost 2 bases, with 6 bases between them. Germline values: CDR1 DFQATT, CDR2 SNEGSKA (reference sequence). The CDR3, as DNA: TGCAGTGCTAGATTTGGTAACACTGAAGCTTTCTTT. This codes for CSARFGNTEAFF.